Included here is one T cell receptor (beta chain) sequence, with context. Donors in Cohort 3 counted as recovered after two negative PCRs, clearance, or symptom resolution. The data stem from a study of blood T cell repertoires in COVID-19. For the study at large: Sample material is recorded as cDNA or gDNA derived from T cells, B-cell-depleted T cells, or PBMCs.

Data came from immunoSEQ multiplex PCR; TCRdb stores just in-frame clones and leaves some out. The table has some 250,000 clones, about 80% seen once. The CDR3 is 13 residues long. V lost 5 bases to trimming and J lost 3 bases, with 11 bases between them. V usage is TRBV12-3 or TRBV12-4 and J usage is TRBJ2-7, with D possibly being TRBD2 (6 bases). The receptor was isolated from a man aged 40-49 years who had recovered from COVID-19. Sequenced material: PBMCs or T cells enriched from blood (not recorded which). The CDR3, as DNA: TGTGCCAGCAGTACGTACGGGAGCTACGAGCAGTACTTC. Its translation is CASSTYGSYEQYF.